The sequence of this TCR beta chain was determined in a study of blood T cell repertoires in COVID-19. Study-level information: There were acute and convalescent COVID-19 samples, and they came from the United States, Italy and Spain.

The length of the CDR3 is 15 residues. From germline, CDR1 is LNHDA and CDR2 SQIVND (reference sequence). The V gene end was trimmed by 5 bases and the J gene end by 7 bases; junction bases not matched to a gene: 7. Per the authors' pipeline: Amplification with reference gene primers provided the estimates of nucleated cell counts. Only in-frame clones appear in the TCRdb table, and some are missing; sequencing was by immunoSEQ multiplex PCR. V and J calls and clone size are given by that table; D and trimming were obtained from the DNA. The top ten clones hold roughly 1.3% of a sample with roughly 200,000 clones, 75% to 85% of them seen once.

The sample was peripheral blood. This TCR was recovered from a woman in her thirties with COVID-19, enrolled during active disease. The chain links TRBV19 to TRBJ2-1, with 11 nucleotides matching TRBD2. The CDR3, as DNA: TGTGCCAGTAGTGGGGTAGCGGGAGGGCGTAATGAGCAGTTCTTC. It is translated as CASSGVAGGRNEQFF. Filled out from reference TRBV19 and TRBJ2-1, the complete variable domain reads DGGITQSPKYLFRKEGQNVTLSCEQNLNHDAMYWYRQDPGQGLRLIYYSQIVNDFQKGDIAEGYSVSREKKESFPLTVTSAQKNPTAFYLCASSGVAGGRNEQFFGPGTRLTVL.